This T cell receptor (beta chain) was documented in a study of vaccination and CD4 T cells after COVID-19 (dated by TCRdb to between 2021 and 2024). For context, the study as a whole: SARS-CoV-2 positivity had been established in the convalescent patients by nasal swab PCR, and mild disease was recorded in several of these patients and severe disease in one. The convalescent cohort comprised six males and four females, including two Hispanic individuals, seven Caucasians, two Asians and one multiracial person. Post-COVID blood samples from convalescent patients were collected a median of around 100 days after diagnosis, with a range of roughly 35 to 180 days. In 9 to 11 COVID-19 convalescent patients and a few infection-naive healthy vaccine recipients, researchers compared the spike-specific CD4+ TCR repertoire from before mRNA vaccination with the repertoire from after. Culture stimuli were overlapping spike peptide pools from SARS-CoV-2 and from the common cold coronaviruses HCoV-NL63, HCoV-OC43 and HCoV-229E. The time from the second vaccine dose to post-vaccine blood sampling had a median of around 72 days and ranged from about 14 to 250 days. Each participant got two doses of either the Pfizer-BioNTech BNT162b2 vaccine (n=8) or the Moderna mRNA-1273 vaccine (n=2). In control cultures, a CEFX viral epitope pool was used as positive control, an HIV-1 Nef peptide pool was used as negative control, or no peptide was added.

Per the publication, the treatment or condition label means: approximately 10-day PBMC culture with coronavirus spike peptide pools or control peptides (ViraFEST assay). The study used the ViraFEST assay, which expanded antigen-specific T cells with peptide pools and then identified expanded clonotypes by TCR sequencing. Positive SARS-CoV-2 PCR tests in the convalescent patients dated from March to December 2020, before Alpha, Beta and Delta variants emerged in the United States. Each well held approximately 2 million PBMCs cultured in IMDM containing roughly 5% human AB serum and approximately 9.8 IU/ml IL-2, with 8.5 to 10 ug/ml peptide pools added. On days 3 and 7, half of the culture medium was replaced with fresh IL-2-containing medium. Once the cells had been in culture for roughly 10 days, the EasySep CD4+ T cell isolation kit was used to isolate CD4+ T cells by negative selection. Ficoll-Paque Plus gradient centrifugation was used to isolate PBMCs from whole blood, and the isolated PBMCs were then either used fresh or cryopreserved at -140C. In general, triplicate wells were set up for every culture condition.

The germline V gene encodes CDR1 MNHEY and CDR2 SMNVEV (reference sequence). The CDR3 covers 14 residues, taking in both the cysteine and the phenylalanine. Left in the record is the CDR3 DNA by itself, 42 bases read in frame from the first base. For this chain, trimming is 6 bases at the V end and 4 bases at the J end, and the number of junction bases without a gene match is 8. Library preparation employed PCR. TCR sequencing of DNA from cultured CD4+ T cells used the Oncomine TCR Beta short-read assay at the Johns Hopkins FTIC core. The QIAamp micro DNA kit was used to extract genomic DNA from the cultured CD4+ T cells. Oncomine TCR Beta libraries made from cultured CD4+ T cells were pooled using unique dual indexes and sequenced on an Illumina iSeq 100. For the original study's pipeline: Non-productive sequences were removed, and CDR3s that did not start with C, did not end with F or W, or were shorter than 7 amino acids were discarded. The MANAFEST web application was used to identify antigen-specific clonotypes by comparing peptide-stimulated wells against reference wells and other culture wells. To be called positive, a clone needed an FDR below 0.05, an odds ratio above 5, and a productive frequency above 0.1% in at least two of three replicate wells. Cross-reactive clonotypes were defined as significantly expanded in both SARS-CoV-2 spike wells and at least one common cold coronavirus spike condition. Similarity between CDR3 sequences was evaluated in R version 3.6.1 using Levenshtein distances (stringdist) and unrooted phylogenetic trees (ape). TCRdb reworked the public reads: Q25 trimming with fastp, MiXCR clone assembly, productive beta chains retained. A single entry per CDR3 protein holds the most common genes and DNA from its merged rows. The V and J calls were not made by the authors but by TCRdb's processing. The sample table records approximately 10,000 distinct CDR3 sequences; about 64% of these occur just once. Jointly, the top ten make up about 23% of the sample.

This clonotype has just one count. It has no known antigen specificity. Per-nucleotide qualities are absent, and no much larger clonotype sits a single base away. Single-read evidence is weak. Study-wide findings and limitations: Nearly all vaccine-specific clones in convalescent patients (304 of 307) were mono-reactive for SARS-CoV-2 spike rather than cross-reactive with common cold coronaviruses. Among convalescent patients, a median about 90% of the SARS-CoV-2-reactive clones seen after vaccination appeared only after vaccination, which suggests priming specific to the vaccine. The number of convalescent patients in the study was relatively small, and the study did not examine early timepoints following natural infection. Although the median number of SARS-CoV-2-reactive clonotypes went up from some 23 after infection to around 40 after vaccination, the increase was not significant.

The receptor's source is a human donor who had recovered from COVID-19. The chain employs TRBV27 and TRBJ2-5, and TRBD1 aligns with 7 junction nucleotides. Sequencing input: CD4+ T cells from blood, cultured in vitro. The nucleotide sequence reads as follows: TGTGCCAGCAGCGAGGGACAGCTGGGAGAGACCCAGTACTTC. It translates as CASSEGQLGETQYF.